This T cell receptor (beta chain) originates from a study of cytomegalovirus exposure and HLA in healthy donors. Concerning this clone itself: As yet, its antigen is unknown.

Points from the study as a whole: When analyzed later, a missense DCLRE1C variant was found to be linked to TCR beta V- and J-gene trimming.

At sampling all donors were nominally healthy, likely with unrecorded immune exposures. The PCR contained 60 Vbeta and 13 Jbeta primers. Authors' methods: Roughly 80 million unique TCR beta chains, 10 million to 13 million of them shared, were counted by a later analysis. The protocol was immunoSEQ multiplex PCR, while the TCRdb copy is restricted to in-frame clones and leaves out a portion. V and J calls and clone size come straight from that table; D and trimming were deduced from the DNA. The data contain 130,000 or so clones, roughly 70% of them seen just once; the ten biggest clones take up 6.6%. Input material: PBMCs. The sequence derives from a middle-aged man in good health and CMV-seropositive.

The CDR3 sequence is CASSHPQELANTGELFF. CDR3 in DNA: TGTGCCAGCAGCCACCCACAGGAGCTCGCGAACACCGGGGAGCTGTTTTTT. The chain employs TRBV7-8 and TRBJ2-2, with D possibly being TRBD1 (5 bases). V lost 5 bases to trimming and J lost 0 bases, with 16 bases between them. Germline assignment: CDR1 SGHVS and CDR2 FQNEAQ. The CDR3 spans 17 residues. Drawing the rest from reference TRBV7-8 and TRBJ2-2, the complete variable domain is GAGVSQSPRYKVAKRGQDVALRCDPISGHVSLFWYQQALGQGPEFLTYFQNEAQLDKSGLPSDRFFAERPEGSVSTLKIQRTQQEDSAVYLCASSHPQELANTGELFFGEGSRLTVL.